Below, 4 T cell receptor beta chains from the same sample are listed, as sequenced in a study of post-analysis software for immune sequencing data. The study, taken as a whole, reports: Five TRBV segments, TRBV5-6, TRBV5-1 and TRBV20-1 among them, were found more frequent in patients than controls.

Incorporated into the TCR beta cDNA libraries were unique molecular identifiers, which served to reduce PCR and sequencing biases. TCRdb analysed the PCR reads with MiXCR anew, one entry per CDR3 protein. The sample holds 750,000 to 950,000 distinct CDR3 sequences; 46% are singletons and the top ten take roughly 4.4%. Antigen specificity for these receptors is unknown. The sample was blood. All receptors come from a girl aged 10-17 years with multiple sclerosis.

This clonotype came up a few times. The CDR3 DNA reads as TGCGCCAGCAGCCAAGACGGGCGCGCGTCGTACGTCGGTACCTACAATGAGCAGTTCTTC. It translates to CASSQDGRASYVGTYNEQFF. V and J are TRBV4-1 and TRBJ2-1, with D unresolved. The CDR3 has 20 amino acids. Trimming removed 0 bases at V and 2 bases at J, with 23 bases between. In germline, CDR1 is MGHRA, CDR2 YSYEKL.

This clonotype has just a few counts. This chain connects TRBV7-9 to TRBJ2-7; D remains unclear. V was clipped by 7 bases and J by 2 bases, with 12 bases between them. This CDR3 region has 13 residues. Germline V gene lookup returns CDR1 SEHNR and CDR2 FQNEAQ (reference sequence). The CDR3 protein is CASILRPAYEQYF. In nucleotides, the CDR3 is TGTGCCAGCATCCTCCGGCCTGCCTACGAGCAGTACTTC.

The V gene is TRBV13, the J gene TRBJ2-1, with D perhaps TRBD2 (5 bases). Trimming shortened V by 0 bases and J by 2 bases, and 11 bases separated the two germline ends. CDR1 and CDR2 from the germline V gene are PRHDT and FYEKMQ (reference sequence). The CDR3 extends over 16 amino acids. The CDR3 region has the DNA TGTGCCAGCAGCTTAGGCGGAGAGGGTGCCTACAATGAGCAGTTCTTC. Its translation: CASSLGGEGAYNEQFF.

This clonotype was seen once. J is TRBJ2-5 and V is TRBV14; D is uncertain. Germline V gene lookup returns CDR1 SGHDN and CDR2 FVKESK. Deletions cut 4 bases from V and 11 bases from J, with 20 bases between. This CDR3 has 14 residues. The CDR3 DNA is TGTGCCAGCAGCCGAAGACCCTACACCGGTGAGCAGTACTTC. Amino acids: CASSRRPYTGEQYF.